Listed below are T cell receptor beta chains from one sample, sequenced in a study of tumor-infiltrating lymphocytes in localized non-small cell lung cancer. The protocol was immunoSEQ multiplex PCR, while the TCRdb copy is restricted to in-frame clones and leaves out a portion. The data contain roughly 12,000 clones, less than 80% of them singletons. Sequenced input: uninvolved lung tissue not adjacent to the tumor. These receptors were obtained from a human donor with non-small cell lung cancer. The CDR3 runs from the conserved cysteine through the conserved F or W. D genes are given only for firm matches. Expanded clones get a size class; other rows say once, few or many, or leave the size out.

>16|few|TRBJ2-1|TRBV6-6|TRBD2
CASTSGSGGAWDEQFF
TGTGCCAGCACCTCCGGGAGCGGGGGGGCCTGGGATGAGCAGTTCTTC
>14|NA|TRBJ2-5|TRBV6-5|NA
CASSQTAQSETQYF
TGTGCCAGCAGTCAAACAGCCCAGTCGGAGACCCAGTACTTC
>16|medium-sized|TRBJ2-7|TRBV7-8|TRBD1
CASSLVPGTGAYEQYF
TGTGCCAGCAGCTTAGTCCCCGGGACAGGAGCCTACGAGCAGTACTTC
>16|NA|TRBJ2-1|TRBV7-8|TRBD2
CASSPRTSGGGWEQFF
TGTGCCAGCAGCCCAAGGACTAGCGGGGGGGGCTGGGAGCAGTTCTTC
>17|NA|TRBJ1-5|TRBV2|TRBD1
CASSPDRVGRSNQPQHF
TGTGCCAGCAGTCCGGACAGGGTCGGGAGGAGCAATCAGCCCCAGCATTTT
>13|NA|TRBJ2-7|TRBV10-1|TRBD1
CASRGQGRYEQYF
TGCGCCAGCAGGGGACAGGGCCGTTACGAGCAGTACTTC
>15|NA|TRBJ2-5|TRBV27|NA
CASSSRLGGQETQYF
TGTGCCAGCAGTTCGCGGCTGGGGGGCCAAGAGACCCAGTACTTC
>14|NA|TRBJ1-4|TRBV29-1|NA
CSVVLRGPNEKLFF
TGCAGCGTTGTCCTGCGGGGGCCTAATGAAAAACTGTTTTTT
>15|NA|TRBJ2-1|TRBV7-8|NA
CASSQGVGRYNEQFF
TGTGCCAGCAGCCAAGGGGTTGGCAGGTACAATGAGCAGTTCTTC
>14|NA|TRBJ1-1|TRBV5-1|NA
CASSSESGNTEAFF
TGCGCCAGCAGCTCGGAATCAGGGAACACTGAAGCTTTCTTT
>13|NA|TRBJ1-2|TRBV27|TRBD1
CASRGTANYGYTF
TGTGCCAGCAGAGGGACAGCAAACTATGGCTACACCTTC
>15|medium-sized|TRBJ1-4|TRBV5-1|NA
CASSFSNARDEKLFF
TGCGCCAGCAGCTTCTCAAATGCCAGGGATGAAAAACTGTTTTTT
>15|NA|TRBJ2-2|TRBV5-4|TRBD1
CASSFRDRGAGELFF
TGTGCCAGCAGCTTTAGGGACAGGGGGGCCGGGGAGCTGTTTTTT
>14|NA|TRBJ1-3|TRBV5-6|NA
CASSLGGSGNTIYF
TGTGCCAGCAGCTTGGGCGGCTCTGGAAACACCATATATTTT
>14|NA|TRBJ2-7|TRBV5-4|NA
CASSRDGGSYEQYF
TGTGCCAGCAGCCGGGACGGTGGGTCTTACGAGCAGTACTTC
>16|NA|TRBJ2-2|TRBV2|TRBD2
CASSDRAGGYTGELFF
TGTGCCAGCAGTGACAGGGCGGGGGGGTACACCGGGGAGCTGTTTTTT
>14|NA|TRBJ2-6|TRBV5-1|NA
CASSFNSGANVLTF
TGCGCCAGCAGCTTTAACTCTGGGGCCAACGTCCTGACTTTC
>14|NA|TRBJ1-2|TRBV5-1|NA
CASSREDGGYGYTF
TGCGCCAGCAGCCGCGAGGACGGAGGATACGGCTACACCTTC
>13|NA|TRBJ1-2|TRBV30|NA
CAWSAGLHYGYTF
TGTGCCTGGAGTGCGGGACTACACTATGGCTACACCTTC